This T cell receptor beta chain was captured in a study of beta chain features in type 1 diabetes. Of the isolated RNA, all was reverse transcribed, and so the sequenced material was expressed TCRB transcripts. Naive, central memory and regulatory T cell samples yielded around 3.9 million reads on average. The data were produced by immunoSEQ multiplex PCR, yet TCRdb's version contains in-frame clones alone and is incomplete. The repertoire includes 430,000 or so clones, about an eighth of them detected once, and 0.046% sits in the top ten. Study results and limitations: Compared to healthy donors, patients appeared to have naive, central memory and Treg TCRB repertoires that were more alike. Shorter templates might be favored by PCR, and equally so in patients and in controls.

Of note for this clone: Its cognate antigen is unknown.

The CDR3 extends over 12 amino acids. Trimming removed 6 bases at V and 7 bases at J, with 15 bases between. The germline V gene encodes CDR1 SQVTM and CDR2 ANQGSEA. CD45RO/CCR7/CD25/CD127/CD95/CD27 sorting isolated CD4+ naive, central memory, regulatory and stem cell-like memory cells. The sequence was obtained from a young woman in good health. The J gene is TRBJ1-2, the V gene TRBV29-1, with D tentatively TRBD1 (6 bases). Sequences were obtained from naive CD4+ T cells from blood. The CDR3 reads CSVWDYRVGYTF. The CDR3 DNA sequence: TGCAGCGTCTGGGACTACAGGGTTGGCTACACCTTC. Full variable domain (outside the CDR3, taken from reference TRBV29-1 and TRBJ1-2): SAVISQKPSRDICQRGTSLTIQCQVDSQVTMMFWYRQQPGQSLTLIATANQGSEATYESGFVIDKFPISRPNLTFSTLTVSNMSPEDSSIYLCSVWDYRVGYTFGSGTRLTVV.